Shown below are 21 T cell receptor beta chains from a single sample sequenced in a study of T cell responses to AZD1222 COVID-19 vaccine. Only in-frame clones appear in the TCRdb table, and some are missing; sequencing was by immunoSEQ multiplex PCR. The data contain about 190,000 clones, roughly 92% of them seen just once; the ten biggest clones take up 1% to 1.5%. The sample in question was peripheral blood, obtained on day 0 of AZD1222 vaccination. The source of these receptors is an adult in good health.

The chain links TRBV14 to TRBJ2-1, with TRBD1 as a possible D gene (6 bases). CDR1 and CDR2 from the germline V gene are SGHDN and FVKESK. The V gene lost 2 bases and the J gene lost 8 bases, with 13 bases spanning the gap. CDR3 length: 14 residues. CDR3 sequence reads: CASSQYRDIDEQFF. CDR3 in DNA: TGTGCCAGCAGCCAATACCGGGACATCGATGAGCAGTTCTTC.

The chain is built from TRBV27 and TRBJ2-3; 9 bases fit TRBD2. With 5 bases clipped from V and 6 bases from J, the junction kept 6 bases outside the gene matches. CDR1 is MNHEY and CDR2 is SMNVEV in the germline V gene (reference sequence). The CDR3 has 14 residues. The CDR3 sequence: CASSPRTSADTQYF. In DNA form, the CDR3 reads TGTGCCAGCAGTCCGAGGACTAGCGCGGATACGCAGTATTTT.

The V and J genes are TRBV7-9 and TRBJ1-2, with D unresolved. Per germline, CDR1 SEHNR and CDR2 FQNEAQ (reference sequence). The CDR3 is 14 residues long. V dropped 2 bases and J dropped 2 bases, with 9 bases sitting between them. Here the CDR3 reads CASSLTVGNYGYTF. Here the CDR3 DNA reads TGTGCCAGCAGCTTAACTGTCGGAAACTATGGCTACACCTTC. Full variable domain (rest looked up from reference TRBV7-9 and TRBJ1-2): DTGVSQNPRHKITKRGQNVTFRCDPISEHNRLYWYRQTLGQGPEFLTYFQNEAQLEKSRLLSDRFSAERPKGSFSTLEIQRTEQGDSAMYLCASSLTVGNYGYTFGSGTRLTVV.

The chain carries TRBV6-2 or TRBV6-3 and TRBJ2-3; 7 bases fit TRBD1. This CDR3 comprises 18 residues. The germline V gene has CDR1 MNHEY and CDR2 SVGEGT. The J segment lost 0 bases and the V segment lost 4 bases, leaving 13 bases of the junction unmatched. The CDR3, as DNA: TGTGCCAGCAGTTCCCCTCTCGTCCCGGGACAGAGCACAGATACGCAGTATTTT. Translated: CASSSPLVPGQSTDTQYF.

This clone came up once. This chain links TRBV6-2 or TRBV6-3 with TRBJ2-7, with D unresolved. Trimming removed 2 bases from V and 6 bases from J, with 14 bases in between. The CDR3 is 14 residues long. Germline lookup yields CDR1 MNHEY and CDR2 SVGEGT. CDR3 protein: CASSYAWASGEQYF. The DNA of the CDR3 is TGTGCCAGCAGTTACGCCTGGGCTAGTGGCGAGCAGTACTTC.

On this clone: Other DNA sequences within the sample encode an identical CDR3. This chain links TRBV5-5 with TRBJ1-2; D perhaps matches TRBD1 (5 bases). The CDR3 is made up of 16 amino acids. Trimming took off 4 bases at V and 0 bases at J, with 16 bases between the two ends. Per germline, CDR1 SGHKS and CDR2 YYEKEE (reference sequence). CDR3 amino acids: CASSPPGQPANYGYTF. CDR3 nucleotides: TGTGCCAGCAGCCCGCCCGGACAACCAGCTAACTATGGCTACACCTTC.

This sequence joins TRBV27 and TRBJ2-3; D may be TRBD2 (7 bases). The germline V and J ends were trimmed by 5 bases and 0 bases, with 15 bases remaining between them. CDR1 and CDR2 from the germline V gene are MNHEY and SMNVEV (reference sequence). CDR3 length equals 16 residues. CDR3 sequence reads: CASSVTGRASTDTQYF. CDR3 in DNA: TGTGCCAGCAGTGTTACAGGGAGGGCTAGCACAGATACGCAGTATTTT.

This chain joins TRBV7-6 and TRBJ1-1; D call uncertain. V lost 1 base and J lost 1, with 13 bases in between. This CDR3 has 16 residues. CDR1 and CDR2 (germline): SGHVS, FNYEAQ. CDR3 in amino acids: CASSLVPIRQNTEAFF. As DNA, the CDR3 is TGTGCCAGCAGCTTAGTCCCCATCAGGCAGAACACTGAAGCTTTCTTT.

This clone has only a few counts. This chain uses TRBV25-1 with TRBJ2-7, with 7 bases aligning to TRBD1. V lost 4 bases and J lost 6; bases outside the gene matches: 6. Germline V gene data show CDR1 as MGHDK and CDR2 as SYGVNS. The CDR3 sequence is 13 residues long. CDR3 DNA: TGTGCCAGCAGTGGACGACAGGGTTCCGAGCAGTACTTC. It yields the protein CASSGRQGSEQYF.

J is TRBJ1-1 and V is TRBV29-1; D not resolved. Germline CDR1 and CDR2: SQVTM and ANQGSEA. V shed 4 bases and J shed 6 bases, with 12 bases lying between them. The CDR3 contains 12 residues. CDR3 coding DNA: TGCAGCGTTGGCCGGGATGGCGCTGAAGCTTTCTTT. It encodes CSVGRDGAEAFF. Filled out from reference TRBV29-1 and TRBJ1-1, the complete variable domain reads SAVISQKPSRDICQRGTSLTIQCQVDSQVTMMFWYRQQPGQSLTLIATANQGSEATYESGFVIDKFPISRPNLTFSTLTVSNMSPEDSSIYLCSVGRDGAEAFFGQGTRLTVV.

The chain employs TRBV6-5 and TRBJ1-1; D gene ambiguous. V shed 0 bases and J shed 0 bases, with 5 bases lying between them. CDR3 size: 14 residues. CDR1 and CDR2 from the germline V gene are MNHEY and SVGAGI. The DNA for the CDR3 is TGTGCCAGCAGTTACTCGCCAGTGAACACTGAAGCTTTCTTT. Its translation: CASSYSPVNTEAFF.

The rearrangement uses TRBV19 and TRBJ1-5, with D hard to call. This CDR3 contains 16 residues. The V gene lost 1 base and the J gene lost 2 bases, with 12 bases spanning the gap. CDR1 and CDR2 from the germline V gene are LNHDA and SQIVND (reference sequence). Written as DNA, the CDR3 is TGTGCCAGTAGTATAGGGCGGAGCCGGGGCAATCAGCCCCAGCATTTT. Amino acids: CASSIGRSRGNQPQHF.

This chain links TRBV18 with TRBJ1-5; 9 bases match TRBD1. CDR1 and CDR2 from the germline V gene are KGHSH and LQKENI. The CDR3 loop spans 18 amino acids. The ends lost 3 bases at V and 0 bases at J; junction bases unmatched: 9. CDR3 nucleotide sequence: TGTGCCAGCTCACCGGGACAGGGAAGAGTTTATAGCAATCAGCCCCAGCATTTT. Encoded protein: CASSPGQGRVYSNQPQHF.

The J gene is TRBJ1-4, the V gene TRBV10-3; maybe TRBD1 (6 bases). V was shortened by 6 bases and J by 4 bases, with 12 bases between the two germline ends. The CDR3 length is 14 residues. Germline CDR1 is ENHRY and CDR2 is SYGVKD. The CDR3 loop is CAISAGTNNEKLFF. The CDR3 nucleotides read TGTGCCATCAGCGCCGGGACAAATAATGAAAAACTGTTTTTT.

The chain has TRBV7-3 and TRBJ2-1; D gene uncertain. The CDR3 is made up of 14 amino acids. CDR1 is SGHTA, CDR2 FQGTGA, per germline. The V and J ends lost 2 bases and 3 bases respectively, with 8 bases between them. Here the CDR3 reads CASSLVADYNEQFF. As DNA, the CDR3 is TGTGCCAGCAGCTTAGTCGCTGACTACAATGAGCAGTTCTTC.

A word on this clone: Other DNA sequences from this sample encode an identical CDR3 as well. The J gene is TRBJ1-2, the V gene TRBV3-1 (or the pseudogene TRBV3-2), with 7 nucleotides matching TRBD1. The CDR3 loop spans 14 amino acids. After removal of 4 bases from V and 4 bases from J, the junction contained 6 bases not matched to a gene. From germline, CDR1 is LGHDT and CDR2 YNNKEL (reference sequence). This chain's CDR3 is CASSPRQGSYGYTF. The CDR3 bases are TGTGCCAGCAGCCCGCGACAGGGCAGCTATGGCTACACCTTC.

The chain links TRBV4-1 to TRBJ1-1; D remains ambiguous. The CDR3 is made up of 17 amino acids. In germline, CDR1 is MGHRA, CDR2 YSYEKL. Between the trimmed V and J ends, which lost 1 base and 0 bases, there was a span of 15 bases. CDR3 loop: CASSQVLGAPVNTEAFF. The CDR3 DNA sequence: TGCGCCAGCAGCCAAGTGCTGGGTGCCCCAGTGAACACTGAAGCTTTCTTT.

The chain combines TRBV27 with TRBJ1-5, with D unclear. This CDR3 spans 14 amino acids. Germline V gene data show CDR1 as MNHEY and CDR2 as SMNVEV (reference sequence). V was cut by 4 bases and J by 6 bases, with 13 bases left in between. The CDR3 is CASSSRPGSQPQHF. In nucleotides, the CDR3 is TGTGCCAGCAGTTCGAGGCCTGGAAGTCAGCCCCAGCATTTT.

CDR3 loop: CASSPRTGYLGTEAFF. The CDR3 nucleotides read TGTGCCAGCAGCCCAAGGACAGGGTACCTGGGCACTGAAGCTTTCTTT. The chain has TRBV5-6 and TRBJ1-1, with TRBD1 matching 8 bases. The CDR3 is made up of 16 amino acids. Germline trimming cut 4 bases from V and 4 bases from J; bases unmatched to any gene: 12. Germline CDR1 SGHDT, CDR2 YYEEEE.

The chain recombines TRBV10-3 with TRBJ2-7; 10 positions agree with TRBD1. Per the germline V gene, CDR1 is ENHRY and CDR2 is SYGVKD. The CDR3 spans 14 residues. Trimming removed 5 bases from V and 4 bases from J; junction bases left unmatched: 5. In nucleotides, the CDR3 is TGTGCCATCAGTCCCGACAGGGGGCTATACGAGCAGTACTTC. Its translation: CAISPDRGLYEQYF.

The chain links TRBV29-1 to TRBJ2-2; maybe TRBD2 (6 bases). Germline loops: CDR1 SQVTM, CDR2 ANQGSEA. The V end lost 7 bases, the J end lost 6 bases, and 15 bases lay between the germline ends. This CDR3 comprises 13 residues. CDR3 DNA: TGCAGCGCCGATCGGGGCGGGGCCGGGGAGCTGTTTTTT. Amino acids: CSADRGGAGELFF.